The clone carrying this T cell receptor (beta chain) was detected a few times. Its antigen is currently unknown. The CDR3 length is 15 residues. Trimming removed 0 bases from V and 1 base from J, with 9 bases in between. CDR1 MNHEY and CDR2 SVGAGI come from the germline V gene. The entry originates in a study of response to subunit inactivated influenza vaccine. TCRdb analysed the RT-PCR reads with MiXCR anew, one entry per CDR3 protein. The top ten clones hold about 9.4% of a sample with around 790,000 distinct CDR3 sequences, around 20% of them seen once. Study outcomes and limitations: Authors suggested few new T cells are recruited by each seasonal influenza vaccination.

The clonotype comes from a middle-aged man who received an inactivated influenza vaccine. The genes are TRBV6-5 and TRBJ1-1; D uncertain. Source: PBMCs from blood, taken about 5 days after vaccination. Here the CDR3 reads CASSYSRPGNTEAFF. The CDR3 nucleotides read TGTGCCAGCAGTTACTCGAGGCCTGGGAACACTGAAGCTTTCTTT.